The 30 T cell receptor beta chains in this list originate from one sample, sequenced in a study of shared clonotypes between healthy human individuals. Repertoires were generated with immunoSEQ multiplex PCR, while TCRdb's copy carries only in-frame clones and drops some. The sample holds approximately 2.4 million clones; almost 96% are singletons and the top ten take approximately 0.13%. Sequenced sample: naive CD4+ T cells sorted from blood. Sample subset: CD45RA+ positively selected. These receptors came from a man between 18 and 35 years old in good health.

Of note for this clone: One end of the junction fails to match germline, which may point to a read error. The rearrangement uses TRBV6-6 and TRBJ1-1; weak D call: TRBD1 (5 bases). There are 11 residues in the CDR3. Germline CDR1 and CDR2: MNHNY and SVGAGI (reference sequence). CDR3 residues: CASSYSAGRHF. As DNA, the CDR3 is TGTGCCAGCAGTTACTCTGCAGGGCGGCACTTT.

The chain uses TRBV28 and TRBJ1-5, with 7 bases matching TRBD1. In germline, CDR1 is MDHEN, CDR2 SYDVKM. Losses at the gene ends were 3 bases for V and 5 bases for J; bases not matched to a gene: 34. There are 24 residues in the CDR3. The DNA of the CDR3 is TGTGCCAGCAGTTTCAGTCTTCTGGGTCTAAGTCCGGGGACAGACCTACCTAGGGATCAGCCCCAGCATTTT. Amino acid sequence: CASSFSLLGLSPGTDLPRDQPQHF.

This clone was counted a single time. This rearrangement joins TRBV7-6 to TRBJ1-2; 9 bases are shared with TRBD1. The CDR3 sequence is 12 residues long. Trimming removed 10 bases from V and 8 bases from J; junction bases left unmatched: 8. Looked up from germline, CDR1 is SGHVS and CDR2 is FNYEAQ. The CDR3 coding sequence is TGTGCCACTGAGGACAGGGGATCGGGCTACACCTTC. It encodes CATEDRGSGYTF.

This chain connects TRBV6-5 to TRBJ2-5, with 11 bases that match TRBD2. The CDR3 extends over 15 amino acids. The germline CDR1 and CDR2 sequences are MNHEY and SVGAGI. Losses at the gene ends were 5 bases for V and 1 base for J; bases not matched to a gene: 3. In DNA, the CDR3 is TGTGCCAGCAGTCACGGGACTAGCGGCCAAGAGACCCAGTACTTC. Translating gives CASSHGTSGQETQYF.

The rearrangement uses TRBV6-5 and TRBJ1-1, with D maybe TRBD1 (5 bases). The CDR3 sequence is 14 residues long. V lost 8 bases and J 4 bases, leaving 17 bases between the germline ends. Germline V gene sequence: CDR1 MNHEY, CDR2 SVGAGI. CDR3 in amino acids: CASFSERGFTEAFF. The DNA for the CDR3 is TGTGCCAGCTTCTCCGAAAGGGGTTTCACTGAAGCTTTCTTT.

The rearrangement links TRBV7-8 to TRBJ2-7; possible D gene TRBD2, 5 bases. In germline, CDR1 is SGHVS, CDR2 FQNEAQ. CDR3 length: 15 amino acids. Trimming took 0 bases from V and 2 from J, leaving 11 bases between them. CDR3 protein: CASSLALDLTYEQYF. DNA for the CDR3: TGTGCCAGCAGCTTAGCGTTGGACTTAACCTACGAGCAGTACTTC.

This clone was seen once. In nucleotides, the CDR3 is TGCGCCAGCAGCCAAGTGGGTGGGACTAGCGTAACCGGGGAGCTGTTTTTT. It is translated as CASSQVGGTSVTGELFF. The gene calls are TRBV4-3 and TRBJ2-2, with 10 bases fitting TRBD2. Germline CDR1 reads LGHNA; CDR2 reads YSLEER. Losses at the gene ends were 1 base for V and 5 bases for J; bases not matched to a gene: 7. The CDR3 covers 17 residues.

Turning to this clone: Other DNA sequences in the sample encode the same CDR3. The CDR3 reads CAISESASGELFF. The CDR3 nucleotides read TGTGCCATCAGTGAGTCAGCTTCCGGGGAGCTGTTTTTT. The rearrangement joins TRBV10-3 to TRBJ2-2; D not resolved. The V end lost 0 bases, the J end lost 6 bases, and 5 bases lay between the germline ends. The CDR3 length is 13 residues. Germline-derived CDR1 and CDR2 are ENHRY and SYGVKD.

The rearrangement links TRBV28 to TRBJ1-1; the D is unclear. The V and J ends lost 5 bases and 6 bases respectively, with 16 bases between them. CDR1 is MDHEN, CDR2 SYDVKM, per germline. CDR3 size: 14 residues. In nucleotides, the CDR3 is TGTGCCAGCAGTATGGGATCACGGACTGCTGAAGCTTTCTTT. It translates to CASSMGSRTAEAFF. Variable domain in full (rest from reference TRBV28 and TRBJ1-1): DVKVTQSSRYLVKRTGEKVFLECVQDMDHENMFWYRQDPGLGLRLIYFSYDVKMKEKGDIPEGYSVSREKKERFSLILESASTNQTSMYLCASSMGSRTAEAFFGQGTRLTVV.

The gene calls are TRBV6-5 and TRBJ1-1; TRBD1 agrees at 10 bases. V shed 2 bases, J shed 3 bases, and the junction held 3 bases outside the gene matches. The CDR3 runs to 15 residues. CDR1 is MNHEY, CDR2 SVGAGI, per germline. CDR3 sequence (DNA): TGTGCCAGCAGTTACGCGGACAGGGGGGACACTGAAGCTTTCTTT. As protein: CASSYADRGDTEAFF.

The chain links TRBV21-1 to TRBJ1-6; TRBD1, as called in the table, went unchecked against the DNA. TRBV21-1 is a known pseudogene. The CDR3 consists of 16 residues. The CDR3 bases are TGTGCCAGCACCTCCATGATGGGACAAATAAGGTCACCCCTCCACTTT. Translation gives CASTSMMGQIRSPLHF.

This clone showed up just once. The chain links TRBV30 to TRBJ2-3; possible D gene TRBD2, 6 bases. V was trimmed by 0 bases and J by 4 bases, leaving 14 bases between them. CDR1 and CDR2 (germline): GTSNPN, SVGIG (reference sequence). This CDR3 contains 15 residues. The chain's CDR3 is CAWSVAGRGPDTQYF. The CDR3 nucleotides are TGTGCCTGGAGTGTAGCCGGGAGAGGTCCAGATACGCAGTATTTT.

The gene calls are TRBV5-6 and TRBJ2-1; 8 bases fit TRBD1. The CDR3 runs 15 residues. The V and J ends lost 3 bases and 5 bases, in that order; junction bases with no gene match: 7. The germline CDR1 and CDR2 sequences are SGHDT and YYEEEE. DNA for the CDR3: TGTGCCAGCAGCTCAGGCCAGGGGGCTGACAATGAGCAGTTCTTC. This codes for CASSSGQGADNEQFF.

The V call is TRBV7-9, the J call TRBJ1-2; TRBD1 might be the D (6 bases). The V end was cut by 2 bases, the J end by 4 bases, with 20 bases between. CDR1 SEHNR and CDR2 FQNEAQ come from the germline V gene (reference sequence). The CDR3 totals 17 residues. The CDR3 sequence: CASSLSRSGGARYGYTF. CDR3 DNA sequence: TGTGCCAGCAGCTTAAGTCGAAGCGGGGGCGCACGCTATGGCTACACCTTC.

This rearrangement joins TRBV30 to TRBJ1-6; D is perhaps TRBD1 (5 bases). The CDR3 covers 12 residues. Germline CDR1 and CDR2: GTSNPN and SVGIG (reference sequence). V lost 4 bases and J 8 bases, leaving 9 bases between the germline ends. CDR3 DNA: TGTGCCTGGACCGCGGGGGATTCACCCCTCCACTTT. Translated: CAWTAGDSPLHF.

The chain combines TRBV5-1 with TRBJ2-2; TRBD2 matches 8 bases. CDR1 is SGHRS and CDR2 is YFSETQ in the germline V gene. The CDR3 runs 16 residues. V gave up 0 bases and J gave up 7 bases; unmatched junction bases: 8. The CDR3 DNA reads TGCGCCAGCAGCTTGGCAACTAGCGGATGGAGCGGGGAGCTGTTTTTT. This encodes CASSLATSGWSGELFF.

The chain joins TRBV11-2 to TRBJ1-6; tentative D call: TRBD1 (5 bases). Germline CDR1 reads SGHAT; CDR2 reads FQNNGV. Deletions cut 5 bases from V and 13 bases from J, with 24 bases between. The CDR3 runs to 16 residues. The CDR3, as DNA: TGTGCCAGCAGCGCTCTGGGGGAGGGGTTTCCATTCCCCCTCCACTTT. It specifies CASSALGEGFPFPLHF.

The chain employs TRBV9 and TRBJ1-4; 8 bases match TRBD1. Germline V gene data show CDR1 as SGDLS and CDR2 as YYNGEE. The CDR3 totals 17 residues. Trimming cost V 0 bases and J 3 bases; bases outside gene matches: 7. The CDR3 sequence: CASSVAGTGMSNEKLFF. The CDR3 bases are TGTGCCAGCAGCGTAGCTGGGACAGGAATGTCTAATGAAAAACTGTTTTTT.

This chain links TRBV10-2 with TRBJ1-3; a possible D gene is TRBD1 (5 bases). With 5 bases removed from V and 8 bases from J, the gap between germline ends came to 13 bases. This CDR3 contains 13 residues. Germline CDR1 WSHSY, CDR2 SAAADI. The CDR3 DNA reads TGCGCCAGCAGTCAGTGGGGGGGAGACACCATATATTTT. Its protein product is CASSQWGGDTIYF.

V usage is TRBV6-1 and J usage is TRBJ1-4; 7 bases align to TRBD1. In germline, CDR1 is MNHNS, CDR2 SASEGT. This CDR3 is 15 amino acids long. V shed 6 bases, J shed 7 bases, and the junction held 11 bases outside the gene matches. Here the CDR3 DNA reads TGTGCCAGCAGAGATAGGCAACAGGGGATTGAAAAACTGTTTTTT. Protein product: CASRDRQQGIEKLFF.

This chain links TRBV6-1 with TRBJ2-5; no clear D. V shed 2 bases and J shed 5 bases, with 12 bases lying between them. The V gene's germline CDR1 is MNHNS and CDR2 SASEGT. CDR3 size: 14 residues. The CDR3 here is CASSEPALVETQYF. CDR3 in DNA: TGTGCCAGCAGTGAACCCGCCCTGGTGGAGACCCAGTACTTC.

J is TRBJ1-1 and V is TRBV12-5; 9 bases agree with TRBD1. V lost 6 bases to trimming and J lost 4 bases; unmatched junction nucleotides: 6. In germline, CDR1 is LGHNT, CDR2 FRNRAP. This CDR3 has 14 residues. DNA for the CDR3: TGTGCTAGTGGACCGGACAGGGGTACCACTGAAGCTTTCTTT. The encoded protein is CASGPDRGTTEAFF.

This CDR3 reads CASSIKEGTSYEQYF. In DNA form, the CDR3 reads TGTGCCAGTAGTATAAAAGAGGGAACCTCCTACGAGCAGTACTTC. V and J are TRBV19 and TRBJ2-7, with D possibly TRBD2 on 5 matching bases. The germline V and J ends were trimmed by 2 bases and 0 bases, with 11 bases remaining between them. Germline loops: CDR1 LNHDA, CDR2 SQIVND (reference sequence). This CDR3 is 15 amino acids long.

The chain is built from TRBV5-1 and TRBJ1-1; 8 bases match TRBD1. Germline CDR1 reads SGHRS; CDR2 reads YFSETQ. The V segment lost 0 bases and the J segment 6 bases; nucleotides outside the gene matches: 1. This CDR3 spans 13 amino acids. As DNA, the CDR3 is TGCGCCAGCAGCTTGGGGACAGGGCCTGAAGCTTTCTTT. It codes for CASSLGTGPEAFF.

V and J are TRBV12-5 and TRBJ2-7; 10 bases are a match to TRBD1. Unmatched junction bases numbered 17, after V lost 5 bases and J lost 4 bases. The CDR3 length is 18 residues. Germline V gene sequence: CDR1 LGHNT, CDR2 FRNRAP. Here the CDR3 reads CASGLEYGDRDRGYEQYF. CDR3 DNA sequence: TGTGCTAGTGGTCTCGAGTACGGGGACCGGGACAGGGGTTACGAGCAGTACTTC.

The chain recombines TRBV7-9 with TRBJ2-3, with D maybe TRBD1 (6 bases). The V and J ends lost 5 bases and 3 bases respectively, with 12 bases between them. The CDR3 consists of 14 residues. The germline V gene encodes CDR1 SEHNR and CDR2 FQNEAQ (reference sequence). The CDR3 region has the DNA TGTGCCAGCAGCGCACCTCAGGGGACAGATACGCAGTATTTT. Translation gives CASSAPQGTDTQYF.

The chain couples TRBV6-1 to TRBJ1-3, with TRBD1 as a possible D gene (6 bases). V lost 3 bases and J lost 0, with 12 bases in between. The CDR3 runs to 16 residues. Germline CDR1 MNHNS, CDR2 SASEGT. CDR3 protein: CASSDTQGFSGNTIYF. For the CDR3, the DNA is TGTGCCAGCAGTGACACCCAGGGGTTCTCTGGAAACACCATATATTTT.

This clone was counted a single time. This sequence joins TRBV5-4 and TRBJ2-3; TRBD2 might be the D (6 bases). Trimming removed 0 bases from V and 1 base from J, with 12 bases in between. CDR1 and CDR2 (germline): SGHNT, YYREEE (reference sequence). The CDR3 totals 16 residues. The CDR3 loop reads CASSLVPLAGTDTQYF. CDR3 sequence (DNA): TGTGCCAGCAGCTTGGTCCCTTTAGCGGGCACAGATACGCAGTATTTT. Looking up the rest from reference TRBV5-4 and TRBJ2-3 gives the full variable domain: ETGVTQSPTHLIKTRGQQVTLRCSSQSGHNTVSWYQQALGQGPQFIFQYYREEENGRGNFPPRFSGLQFPNYSSELNVNALELDDSALYLCASSLVPLAGTDTQYFGPGTRLTVL.

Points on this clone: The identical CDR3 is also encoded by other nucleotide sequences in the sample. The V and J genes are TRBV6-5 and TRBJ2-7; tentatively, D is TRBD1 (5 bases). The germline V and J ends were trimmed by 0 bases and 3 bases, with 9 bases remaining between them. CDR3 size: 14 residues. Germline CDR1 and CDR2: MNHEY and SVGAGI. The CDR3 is CASSYSPGLYEQYF. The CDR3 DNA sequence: TGTGCCAGCAGTTACTCCCCAGGGCTCTACGAGCAGTACTTC.

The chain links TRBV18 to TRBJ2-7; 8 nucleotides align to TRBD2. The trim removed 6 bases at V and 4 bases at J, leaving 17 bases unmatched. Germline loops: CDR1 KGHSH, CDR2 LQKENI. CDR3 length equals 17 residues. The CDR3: CASSTNGRADRSYEQYF. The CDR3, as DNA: TGTGCCAGCTCTACTAACGGGAGGGCCGATAGGAGTTACGAGCAGTACTTC.